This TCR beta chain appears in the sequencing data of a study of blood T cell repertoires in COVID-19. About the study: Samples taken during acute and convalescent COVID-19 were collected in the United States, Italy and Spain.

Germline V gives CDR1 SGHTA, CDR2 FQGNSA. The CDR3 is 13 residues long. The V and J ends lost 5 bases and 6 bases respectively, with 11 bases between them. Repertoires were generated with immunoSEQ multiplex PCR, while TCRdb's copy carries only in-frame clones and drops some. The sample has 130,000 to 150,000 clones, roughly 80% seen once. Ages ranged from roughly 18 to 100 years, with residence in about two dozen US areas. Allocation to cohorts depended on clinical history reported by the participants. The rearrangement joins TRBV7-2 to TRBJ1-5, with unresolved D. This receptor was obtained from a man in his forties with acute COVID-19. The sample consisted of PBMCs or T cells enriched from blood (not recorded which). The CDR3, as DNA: TGTGCCAGCAGCCGCTTACTTCGTCAGCCCCAGCATTTT. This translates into CASSRLLRQPQHF.